The T cell receptor (beta chain) described here comes from a study of T cells after somatic rescue of genetic block. This table comes from immunoSEQ multiplex PCR, and its TCRdb copy is limited to in-frame clones, with some not included. The data hold around 70,000 clones, with 85% to 95% observed a single time. The length of the CDR3 is 16 residues. The trim removed 0 bases at V and 4 bases at J, leaving 5 bases unmatched. Germline V CDR1 and CDR2: SGDLS, YYNGEE. Sequences were obtained from peripheral blood mononuclear cells (PBMCs). This chain uses TRBV9 with TRBJ1-4; 8 bases fit TRBD1. This TCR came from a man aged 40-49 years. CDR3 protein: CASSVGTGLDNEKLFF. Here the CDR3 DNA reads TGTGCCAGCAGCGTAGGGACAGGGCTAGATAATGAAAAACTGTTTTTT.